This T cell receptor (beta chain) was captured in a study of STAT3 mutations in large granular lymphocyte leukemia. Study in general: Among longitudinally sequenced T-LGLL patients, roughly half had canonical activating STAT3 mutations detected. General study findings and limits: In T-cell large granular lymphocyte leukemia, about half of patients showed multiple immunodominant subclonotypes.

There are 14 residues in the CDR3. The V and J ends lost 5 bases and 2 bases respectively, with 10 bases between them. Germline-derived CDR1 and CDR2 are MDHEN and SYDVKM. The method was immunoSEQ multiplex PCR; TCRdb's version includes in-frame clones alone and lacks a portion of them. The sample gives about 5,700 clones, under 80% of which show up once; around 84% is in the top ten. With respect to this clone: Its antigen is not identified.

The chain is built from TRBV28 and TRBJ2-1; D possibly matches TRBD1 or TRBD2 (5 bases each). The sample consisted of peripheral blood mononuclear cells. The clonotype originates from a man in his forties or fifties with T-cell large granular lymphocyte leukemia. Some clones in this sample may be carry-over from other donors' samples. CDR3 protein: CASSPGTAYNEQFF. CDR3 bases: TGTGCCAGCAGTCCGGGGACCGCCTACAATGAGCAGTTCTTC.